This entry describes one T cell receptor (beta chain). Its matching antigen is unknown. The CDR3 is made up of 13 amino acids. Germline lookup yields CDR1 SGHDT and CDR2 YYEEEE. Trimming removed 0 bases from V and 7 bases from J, with 10 bases in between. With survey level as its setting, the immunoSEQ assay was v3.0. Generated by immunoSEQ multiplex PCR, the TCRdb table keeps only in-frame clones and is missing some. The sample holds approximately 45,000 clones, about 89% seen once. The sample is drawn from a study of long-term antiretroviral therapy in people with HIV. Study overall: Samples from the earliest time points predate the 2015 immediate-ART recommendation by about a decade. Study-wide findings and caveats: Clonal expansions arising prior to ART prevailed in the repertoire at every time point. Relative to control repertoires, HIV repertoires exhibited narrower CDR3 length ranges.

This material consisted of unsorted PBMCs, taken 0.1 years before starting antiretroviral therapy. The chain joins TRBV5-6 to TRBJ2-5; a weak D match, TRBD1 (6 bases). The receptor comes from a woman in her fifties or sixties with HIV. The CDR3 DNA sequence: TGTGCCAGCAGCTTGGGGGGGCTGGCGACCCAGTACTTC. It translates to CASSLGGLATQYF.